A selection of T cell receptor beta chains follows, all from one sample in a study of T cells after yellow fever vaccination. MiXCR, run by TCRdb on the 5' RACE reads, gives a single entry per CDR3 protein. The profile covers some 500,000 distinct CDR3 sequences, with approximately 13% appearing a single time and more than 13% taken by the ten largest. Sequences were derived from PBMCs, sampled on the day of the yellow fever booster vaccination. The receptors come from a man younger than 40 who received the YFV17D yellow fever vaccine. CDR3s include the opening cysteine and the closing phenylalanine or tryptophan. A D gene is named only where the DNA matches it firmly. Clone size, where shown, is once, few, many, or a class for clones that have expanded.

clone size	V gene	D gene	J gene	CDR3 protein	CDR3 DNA
NA	TRBV7-8	NA	TRBJ2-5	CASSLLTSSETQYF	TGTGCCAGCAGCTTGCTAACTAGTTCGGAGACCCAGTACTTC
few	TRBV7-2	NA	TRBJ1-6	CATTRTRVSPLHF	TGTGCCACGACTCGAACCAGGGTTTCACCCCTCCACTTT
NA	TRBV27	TRBD1	TRBJ1-6	CASSLSRGQGFDSPLHF	TGTGCCAGCAGTTTATCGAGGGGACAGGGATTTGATTCACCCCTCCACTTT
few	TRBV10-3	NA	TRBJ2-3	CAIAGKDTQYF	TGTGCCATCGCAGGGAAAGATACGCAGTATTTT
NA	TRBV7-9	NA	TRBJ2-7	CASSFGDVAGREQYF	TGTGCCAGCAGCTTTGGGGATGTTGCGGGTCGCGAGCAGTACTTC
NA	TRBV25-1	NA	TRBJ2-7	CASSETGTLSLKQYF	TGTGCCAGCAGTGAAACCGGGACTTTATCTCTGAAGCAGTACTTC
NA	TRBV28	NA	TRBJ2-5	CASSLPGSPVGETQYF	TGTGCCAGCAGTTTACCGGGGTCCCCCGTCGGGGAGACCCAGTACTTC
NA	TRBV29-1	NA	TRBJ2-7	CSVETGPGEQYF	TGCAGCGTTGAGACAGGCCCGGGCGAGCAGTACTTC
NA	TRBV15	TRBD2	TRBJ2-7	CATSKGGGRAYEQYF	TGTGCCACCTCAAAAGGCGGCGGGAGGGCCTACGAGCAGTACTTC
NA	TRBV28	TRBD2	TRBJ2-5	CASSPPRREGRQETQYF	TGTGCCAGCAGTCCCCCCCGGCGGGAGGGCCGTCAAGAGACCCAGTACTTC
NA	TRBV27	TRBD2	TRBJ2-1	CASSLSGRLAGSYNEQFF	TGTGCCAGCAGTTTATCGGGGAGACTAGCGGGTTCCTACAATGAGCAGTTCTTC
NA	TRBV20-1	TRBD1	TRBJ1-4	CSARGRGNNEKLFF	TGCAGTGCTAGGGGCAGGGGGAATAATGAAAAACTGTTTTTT
NA	TRBV19	NA	TRBJ2-4	CASSVSSTYGQYF	TGTGCCAGTAGTGTCTCGAGCACCTACGGTCAGTACTTC
NA	TRBV7-2	NA	TRBJ2-4	CASSLLVGEGNIQYF	TGTGCCAGCAGCTTATTAGTAGGCGAGGGAAACATTCAGTACTTC
many	TRBV7-2	NA	TRBJ2-5	CASSSTGSAQETQYF	TGTGCCAGCAGCTCTACAGGATCTGCTCAAGAGACCCAGTACTTC
few	TRBV20-1	NA	TRBJ2-2	CSATGTFNTGELFF	TGCAGTGCCACAGGGACTTTCAACACCGGGGAGCTGTTTTTT
NA	TRBV7-8	NA	TRBJ2-7	CASSFSNSSQGYEQYF	TGTGCCAGCAGCTTCTCCAACTCGAGCCAGGGGTACGAGCAGTACTTC
few	TRBV12-3/TRBV12-4	NA	TRBJ2-7	CASRFRDLTYEQYF	TGTGCCAGCAGATTCCGGGATCTTACCTACGAGCAGTACTTC
few	TRBV5-6	TRBD2	TRBJ2-1	CASSLLLAGGHEQFF	TGTGCCAGCAGCTTGTTACTAGCGGGAGGGCATGAGCAGTTCTTC
few	TRBV11-2	NA	TRBJ2-3	CASSLMGPTDTQYF	TGTGCCAGCAGCCTAATGGGGCCCACAGATACGCAGTATTTT
few	TRBV5-1	TRBD2	TRBJ2-1	CASNKDSGSLYNEQFF	TGCGCCAGCAACAAGGATAGCGGGAGTCTTTACAATGAGCAGTTCTTC
once	TRBV4-2	TRBD1	TRBJ2-7	CASSQDGQGLLGEQYF	TGTGCCAGCAGCCAAGATGGACAGGGACTTCTTGGGGAGCAGTACTTC
NA	TRBV7-7	NA	TRBJ2-5	CASSLVGTGLETQYF	TGTGCCAGCAGCTTAGTAGGTACAGGGTTAGAGACCCAGTACTTC
NA	TRBV20-1	TRBD2	TRBJ2-3	CSARVSSSGGYTDTQYF	TGCAGTGCTAGAGTATCCTCCAGCGGGGGCTACACAGATACGCAGTATTTT
NA	TRBV18	TRBD2	TRBJ2-7	CASSPGGLEQYF	TGTGCCAGCTCACCGGGAGGGCTCGAGCAGTACTTC
NA	TRBV12-3/TRBV12-4	TRBD1	TRBJ2-6	CTSIQHVQGNGANVLTF	TGTACCAGCATCCAACACGTACAGGGGAATGGGGCCAACGTCCTGACTTTC
few	TRBV29-1	NA	TRBJ2-3	CSASQDTRTDTQYF	TGCAGCGCATCTCAGGACACACGCACAGATACGCAGTATTTT
NA	TRBV7-9	TRBD2	TRBJ2-7	CASSLALAGDGYEQYF	TGTGCCAGCAGCTTAGCCCTAGCGGGGGATGGCTACGAGCAGTACTTC
NA	TRBV12-3/TRBV12-4	NA	TRBJ2-1	CASHFGGKRAYNEQFF	TGTGCCAGCCATTTCGGGGGAAAGCGGGCCTACAATGAGCAGTTCTTC
NA	TRBV11-2	NA	TRBJ2-5	CASSLDGGLTETQYF	TGTGCCAGCAGCTTAGATGGGGGACTTACAGAGACCCAGTACTTC
few	TRBV6-2/TRBV6-3	NA	TRBJ2-2	CAAIGWLSNGKTGELFF	TGTGCAGCGATAGGATGGCTATCGAACGGAAAAACCGGGGAGCTGTTTTTT
few	TRBV12-3/TRBV12-4	TRBD2	TRBJ2-3	CASSPTSYIDTQYF	TGTGCCAGCAGTCCGACTAGCTACATAGATACGCAGTATTTT
NA	TRBV20-1	NA	TRBJ2-4	CSARVQGQRNIQYF	TGCAGTGCTAGAGTGCAGGGTCAACGAAACATTCAGTACTTC
NA	TRBV6-2/TRBV6-3	NA	TRBJ2-4	CASSYVLADLAKNIQYF	TGTGCCAGCAGTTACGTTTTGGCGGACTTAGCCAAAAACATTCAGTACTTC
NA	TRBV29-1	NA	TRBJ2-4	CSVAVLAKNIQYF	TGCAGCGTTGCCGTTTTAGCCAAAAACATTCAGTACTTC
few	TRBV4-3	NA	TRBJ2-7	CASSQDISASREQYF	TGCGCCAGCAGCCAAGATATTTCAGCGTCTAGAGAGCAGTACTTC
many	TRBV20-1	TRBD2	TRBJ2-1	CSARTSGLYNEQFF	TGCAGTGCCAGGACTAGCGGGCTCTACAATGAGCAGTTCTTC
few	TRBV10-3	NA	TRBJ1-5	CAISENFGGNQPQHF	TGTGCCATCAGTGAGAACTTTGGGGGCAATCAGCCCCAGCATTTT
NA	TRBV25-1	NA	TRBJ2-7	CASSNPGSYEQYF	TGTGCCAGCTCTAATCCGGGGAGCTACGAGCAGTACTTC
NA	TRBV5-1	NA	TRBJ2-1	CASSLGPVPLLGRNEQFF	TGCGCCAGCAGCTTGGGCCCGGTCCCCCTTTTAGGGCGGAATGAGCAGTTCTTC
NA	TRBV27	NA	TRBJ2-7	CASSRGAALRYEQYF	TGTGCCAGCAGTAGGGGAGCGGCGTTGCGCTACGAGCAGTACTTC
NA	TRBV20-1	NA	TRBJ2-7	CSAIQPGGGEYEQYF	TGCAGTGCTATCCAGCCCGGCGGCGGAGAGTACGAGCAGTACTTC
NA	TRBV12-3/TRBV12-4	NA	TRBJ2-2	CASSVRAGGELFF	TGTGCCAGCAGCGTGAGGGCGGGCGGGGAGCTGTTTTTT
few	TRBV4-2	TRBD2	TRBJ2-2	CASSQTRERAGELFF	TGTGCCAGCAGCCAAACGCGGGAGAGAGCCGGGGAGCTGTTTTTT
few	TRBV15	TRBD1	TRBJ2-5	CATSSDRGWETQYF	TGTGCCACCAGCAGTGACAGGGGTTGGGAGACCCAGTACTTC
NA	TRBV5-1	NA	TRBJ2-1	CASSLAGLHGYNEQFF	TGCGCCAGCAGCTTGGCCGGTCTACATGGCTACAATGAGCAGTTCTTC
NA	TRBV10-2	TRBD2	TRBJ2-1	CASSVIAGIYNEQFF	TGCGCCAGCAGTGTGATAGCGGGGATCTACAATGAGCAGTTCTTC
NA	TRBV14	NA	TRBJ2-7	CASSPSRQLQGSSYEQYF	TGTGCCAGCAGCCCGAGCCGGCAGCTTCAGGGTAGCTCCTACGAGCAGTACTTC
few	TRBV7-2	TRBD1	TRBJ2-7	CASSLLGQGSDEQYF	TGTGCCAGCAGCTTATTGGGACAGGGAAGCGACGAGCAGTACTTC
few	TRBV5-1	NA	TRBJ2-7	CASSSTGTPQYEQYF	TGCGCCAGCAGCTCGACCGGGACACCACAATACGAGCAGTACTTC
NA	TRBV28	NA	TRBJ2-7	CASSFSRGTYEQYF	TGTGCCAGCAGTTTCTCTAGGGGAACCTACGAGCAGTACTTC
few	TRBV28	NA	TRBJ2-3	CASRQLAIEWTQYF	TGTGCCAGCAGACAACTAGCCATTGAGTGGACGCAGTATTTT
many	TRBV20-1	NA	TRBJ1-5	CSARTGTHNQPQHF	TGCAGTGCTCGGACCGGGACACACAATCAGCCCCAGCATTTT
few	TRBV13	TRBD2	TRBJ2-7	CASSPKRESYEQYF	TGTGCCAGCAGTCCAAAGCGGGAGTCCTACGAGCAGTACTTC
NA	TRBV6-5	NA	TRBJ2-7	CASSYSSGIYEQYF	TGTGCCAGCAGTTACTCGTCAGGTATCTACGAGCAGTACTTC
NA	TRBV29-1	TRBD2	TRBJ2-2	CSGFSGTGELFF	TGCAGCGGATTTAGCGGGACCGGGGAGCTGTTTTTT
many	TRBV6-5	NA	TRBJ2-1	CASRARETYNEQFF	TGTGCCAGCAGGGCCAGGGAAACCTACAATGAGCAGTTCTTC
NA	TRBV10-3	NA	TRBJ2-7	CAISERLYEQYF	TGTGCCATCAGTGAGAGACTTTACGAGCAGTACTTC
few	TRBV29-1	NA	TRBJ2-1	CSVRKDERRNEQFF	TGCAGCGTCCGAAAGGATGAGCGGCGCAATGAGCAGTTCTTC
NA	TRBV5-1	NA	TRBJ2-3	CASSPEQEPVTDTQYF	TGCGCCAGCAGCCCCGAGCAGGAGCCGGTAACAGATACGCAGTATTTT